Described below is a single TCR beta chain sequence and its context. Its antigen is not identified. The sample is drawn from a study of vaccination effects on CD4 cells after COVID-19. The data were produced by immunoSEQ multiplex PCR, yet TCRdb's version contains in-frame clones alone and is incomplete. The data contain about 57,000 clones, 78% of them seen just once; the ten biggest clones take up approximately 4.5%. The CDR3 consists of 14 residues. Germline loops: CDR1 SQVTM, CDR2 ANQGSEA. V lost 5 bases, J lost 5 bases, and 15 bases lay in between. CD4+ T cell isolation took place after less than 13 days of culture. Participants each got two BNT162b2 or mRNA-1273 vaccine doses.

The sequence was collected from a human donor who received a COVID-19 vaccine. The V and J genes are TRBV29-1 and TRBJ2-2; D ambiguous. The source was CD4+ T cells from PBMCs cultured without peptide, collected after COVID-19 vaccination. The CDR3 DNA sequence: TGCAGCGTTCTTTTGGCAGGTGGGACCGGGGAGCTGTTTTTT. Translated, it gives CSVLLAGGTGELFF.